This entry lists 5 T cell receptor beta chains sequenced from one sample in a study of blood T cell repertoires in COVID-19. TCRdb keeps only in-frame clones here, not all; method: immunoSEQ multiplex PCR. The sample shows 200,000 to 250,000 clones, roughly 83% of them seen only once. Sequenced input: peripheral blood. The receptor set was obtained from a woman in her forties or fifties with acute or convalescent COVID-19.

The CDR3 sequence: CASSYRTGTHISSGNTIYF. In DNA form, the CDR3 reads TGTGCCAGCAGCTACCGGACAGGAACGCACATTTCCTCTGGAAACACCATATATTTT. J is TRBJ1-3 and V is TRBV5-4, with TRBD1 identical over 7 bases. Germline loops: CDR1 SGHNT, CDR2 YYREEE (reference sequence). V gave up 3 bases and J gave up 0 bases; unmatched junction bases: 15. The CDR3 spans 19 residues.

A few counts support this clone. The V gene is TRBV29-1, the J gene TRBJ2-5; 10 bases fit TRBD1. The V gene's germline CDR1 is SQVTM and CDR2 ANQGSEA. J was trimmed by 5 bases and V by 5 bases; bases with no gene match: 8. This CDR3 has 14 residues. The CDR3 sequence is CSVSLDRGLETQYF. Here the CDR3 DNA reads TGCAGCGTTTCCCTCGACAGGGGGCTCGAGACCCAGTACTTC.

This chain connects TRBV15 to TRBJ1-2, with 7 bases fitting TRBD1. V was clipped by 5 bases and J by 2 bases; unmatched bases: 5. CDR1 and CDR2 (germline): LNHNV, YYDKDF (reference sequence). The CDR3 has 14 residues. For the CDR3, the DNA is TGTGCCACCAGCCGTGGACAGGTGAACTATGGCTACACCTTC. It encodes CATSRGQVNYGYTF. Full variable domain (outside the CDR3, taken from reference TRBV15 and TRBJ1-2): DAMVIQNPRYQVTQFGKPVTLSCSQTLNHNVMYWYQQKSSQAPKLLFHYYDKDFNNEADTPDNFQSRRPNTSFCFLDIRSPGLGDTAMYLCATSRGQVNYGYTFGSGTRLTVV.

J is TRBJ1-5 and V is TRBV27; a possible D gene is TRBD1 (5 bases). Germline V gene sequence: CDR1 MNHEY, CDR2 SMNVEV (reference sequence). The CDR3 has 15 residues. V shed 2 bases and J shed 4 bases, with 12 bases lying between them. The CDR3 reads CASSLRGKGNQPQHF. DNA of the CDR3: TGTGCCAGCAGTTTAAGGGGAAAGGGGAATCAGCCCCAGCATTTT.

The chain has TRBV21-1 and TRBJ2-2; TRBD1 is the table's D call and was not checked against the DNA. TRBV21-1 is a recognized pseudogene. The CDR3 loop spans 14 amino acids. The chain's CDR3 is CAIWDREGTGELFF. The CDR3 nucleotides read TGTGCCATTTGGGACAGGGAAGGGACCGGGGAGCTGTTTTTT.